The 10 T cell receptor beta chains given below trace back to one sample, sequenced in a study of regulatory T cells in long-lasting Graves disease. Sequencing libraries for TCR beta were prepared with iRepertoire HTBI primers and Arm-PCR of CDR3 regions. TCRdb recomputed calls from the multiplex PCR reads with MiXCR, one row per CDR3 protein. The sample has about 200,000 distinct CDR3 sequences, roughly 19% seen once. Time point here: newly diagnosed GD, antithyroid drugs for less than 3 months. PBMC RNA served as the TCR library source. This same sample was also part of a study on T cells in Graves' hyperthyroidism and ophthalmopathy.

Sequenced material: peripheral blood mononuclear cells (PBMCs), taken at new diagnosis, from a patient treated with antithyroid drugs. Receptors originate from a woman aged 25-40 years with Graves disease.

This clonotype was observed many times. The chain uses TRBV7-2 and TRBJ2-7; 7 positions match TRBD1. This CDR3 region has 15 residues. J lost 0 bases, V lost 4 bases, and 6 bases had no gene match. Germline CDR1 is SGHTA and CDR2 is FQGNSA. The CDR3 spells CASSYTGAGSYEQYF. CDR3 coding DNA: TGTGCCAGCAGCTACACAGGGGCAGGCTCCTACGAGCAGTACTTC.

The rearrangement joins TRBV6-1 to TRBJ1-2, with D possibly being TRBD1 (6 bases). The germline CDR1 and CDR2 sequences are MNHNS and SASEGT. V was trimmed by 3 bases and J by 5 bases, leaving 16 bases between them. CDR3 size: 15 residues. The CDR3 region is CASSDGAGGPYGYTF. DNA for the CDR3: TGTGCCAGCAGTGATGGGGCCGGGGGGCCATATGGCTACACCTTC.

The CDR3 DNA follows: TGTGCCAGCAGCTTACCGGGGCTAGCGGGAGGCACCGGGGAGCTGTTTTTT. Protein product: CASSLPGLAGGTGELFF. The chain carries TRBV7-3 and TRBJ2-2; 11 bases map to TRBD2. V was clipped by 2 bases and J by 4 bases; unmatched bases: 6. The CDR3 loop spans 17 amino acids. The germline V gene encodes CDR1 SGHTA and CDR2 FQGTGA.

In this sample, this clonotype turned up many times. The V gene is TRBV6-1, the J gene TRBJ1-1, with 8 bases that match TRBD1. The germline CDR1 and CDR2 sequences are MNHNS and SASEGT. This CDR3 is 15 amino acids long. V lost 6 bases, J lost 4 bases, and 10 bases stayed unmatched. The chain's CDR3 is CASRGQGPIFTEAFF. CDR3 bases: TGTGCCAGCAGAGGACAGGGACCTATTTTCACTGAAGCTTTCTTT.

This clonotype occurred once. A read error may explain this, as a much larger clone is one base away. The V gene is TRBV6-5, the J gene TRBJ2-7, with a weak D call TRBD2 (6 bases). The CDR3 is 13 amino acids. Germline V gene data show CDR1 as MNHEY and CDR2 as SVGAGI. CDR3 residues: CAGSYGTPYEQYF. The CDR3 nucleotides are TGTGCCGGCAGTTACGGGACTCCCTACGAGCAGTACTTC.

This clonotype was observed at least ten times. The gene calls are TRBV27 and TRBJ2-5; D assignment may be TRBD1 or TRBD2 (6 bases each). The DNA end is more similar to TRBJ2-1, so the J call may be wrong. From germline, CDR1 is MNHEY and CDR2 SMNVEV (reference sequence). This CDR3 comprises 12 residues. CDR3 nucleotides: TGTGCCAGCAGTTTATGGGGGGCCGAGCAGTTCTTC. This gives the protein CASSLWGAEQFF.

This clonotype was detected ten times or more. V usage is TRBV20-1 and J usage is TRBJ1-6; D might be TRBD1 (5 bases). Germline lookup yields CDR1 DFQATT and CDR2 SNEGSKA (reference sequence). This CDR3 spans 14 amino acids. Trimming cost V 6 bases and J 7 bases, with 16 bases left between them. CDR3 region: CSATGPGENSPLHF. The DNA of the CDR3 is TGCAGTGCCACTGGTCCGGGGGAAAATTCACCCCTCCACTTT.

The CDR3 loop reads CASSEVSGGVPDTQYF. CDR3 bases: TGCGCCAGCAGTGAGGTGTCAGGGGGGGTTCCAGATACGCAGTATTTT. The gene calls are TRBV10-2 and TRBJ2-3; D might be TRBD1 or TRBD2, each matching 7 bases. This CDR3 is built from 16 residues. Germline V gene lookup returns CDR1 WSHSY and CDR2 SAAADI. Trimming took off 2 bases at V and 4 bases at J, with 16 bases between the two ends.

This clonotype was detected many times. This chain joins TRBV12-3 or TRBV12-4 and TRBJ1-1, with D uncertain. V lost 1 base and J lost 1, with 7 bases in between. The CDR3 sequence is 14 residues long. The chain's CDR3 is CASSLDLSNTEAFF. The CDR3 coding sequence is TGTGCCAGCAGTTTAGACCTTTCGAACACTGAAGCTTTCTTT.

This clonotype has ten or more counts. The chain recombines TRBV2 with TRBJ2-6; D might be TRBD1 or TRBD2, each matching 5 bases. CDR1 and CDR2 (germline): SNHLY, FYNNEI. The CDR3 is made up of 15 amino acids. V lost 0 bases, J lost 7 bases, and 10 bases lay in between. The chain's CDR3 is CASSEAGPGANVLTF. CDR3 DNA: TGTGCCAGCAGTGAAGCGGGGCCGGGAGCCAACGTCCTGACTTTC.